The 8 T cell receptor beta chains below were found in one sample sequenced in a study of multiple sclerosis patients with progressive multifocal leukoencephalopathy. Noted time point: before natalizumab initiation. Method: immunoSEQ multiplex PCR; TCRdb's copy keeps in-frame clones and lacks some. The sample yields roughly 31,000 clones, roughly 90% seen once. The sequenced material came from PBMCs. The receptors come from a human donor with multiple sclerosis.

The chain links TRBV18 to TRBJ2-7; D is ambiguous. Germline loops: CDR1 KGHSH, CDR2 LQKENI. Deletions cut 0 bases from V and 6 bases from J, with 9 bases between. This CDR3 has 13 amino acids. The CDR3 bases are TGTGCCAGCTCACCACCCGACTTCCTCGAGCAGTACTTC. Protein: CASSPPDFLEQYF.

The genes are TRBV4-1 and TRBJ1-2; D ambiguous. CDR1 and CDR2 from the germline V gene are MGHRA and YSYEKL. V was clipped by 0 bases and J by 2 bases, with 10 bases between them. The CDR3 has 15 amino acids. CDR3: CASSQDPQLNYGYTF. The CDR3 DNA sequence: TGCGCCAGCAGCCAAGATCCCCAGCTCAACTATGGCTACACCTTC.

This chain uses TRBV4-3 with TRBJ1-2, with D unresolved. Per germline, CDR1 LGHNA and CDR2 YSLEER. CDR3 size: 14 residues. V was trimmed by 6 bases and J by 9 bases, leaving 20 bases between them. The CDR3 coding sequence is TGCGCCAGCAGTCAGGCCATAGGGTCAGTGCGCTACACCTTC. Protein product: CASSQAIGSVRYTF.

The chain uses TRBV5-6 and TRBJ2-3; 8 positions agree with TRBD1. Germline lookup yields CDR1 SGHDT and CDR2 YYEEEE. J was trimmed by 5 bases and V by 3 bases; bases with no gene match: 5. This CDR3 has 14 residues. CDR3 loop: CASSSTGAGDTQYF. Written as DNA, the CDR3 is TGTGCCAGCAGCTCGACAGGGGCGGGAGATACGCAGTATTTT. The full variable domain, its missing parts supplied by reference TRBV5-6 and TRBJ2-3, is DAGVTQSPTHLIKTRGQQVTLRCSPKSGHDTVSWYQQALGQGPQFIFQYYEEEERQRGNFPDRFSGHQFPNYSSELNVNALLLGDSALYLCASSSTGAGDTQYFGPGTRLTVL.

CDR3 sequence: CASSPRRGSQPQHF. The CDR3 DNA follows: TGTGCCAGCAGCCCCCGAAGGGGGTCCCAGCCCCAGCATTTT. This sequence joins TRBV7-2 and TRBJ1-5; the D gene is possibly TRBD1 (6 bases). The CDR3 loop spans 14 amino acids. The V and J ends lost 5 bases and 7 bases respectively, with 15 bases between them. Germline V gene lookup returns CDR1 SGHTA and CDR2 FQGNSA.

The chain has TRBV28 and TRBJ1-5, with D possibly matching TRBD1 (6 bases). Per germline, CDR1 MDHEN and CDR2 SYDVKM. V dropped 5 bases and J dropped 6 bases, with 14 bases sitting between them. CDR3 length equals 14 residues. CDR3 coding DNA: TGTGCCAGCAGTGCCGGACAGTCGGGTCAGCCCCAGCATTTT. Amino acids: CASSAGQSGQPQHF. Together with reference TRBV28 and TRBJ1-5, the CDR3 gives the full variable domain: DVKVTQSSRYLVKRTGEKVFLECVQDMDHENMFWYRQDPGLGLRLIYFSYDVKMKEKGDIPEGYSVSREKKERFSLILESASTNQTSMYLCASSAGQSGQPQHFGDGTRLSIL.

The J gene is TRBJ2-1, the V gene TRBV6-5; a weak D match, TRBD1 (6 bases). V was pared by 2 bases and J by 5 bases, with 7 bases between. Germline V gene lookup returns CDR1 MNHEY and CDR2 SVGAGI. The CDR3 contains 13 residues. This CDR3 is CASSYGQHNEQFF. DNA of the CDR3: TGTGCCAGCAGTTACGGACAGCACAATGAGCAGTTCTTC.

The chain couples TRBV5-1 to TRBJ1-5; D not certain. The germline V gene encodes CDR1 SGHRS and CDR2 YFSETQ. Trimming stripped 0 bases from V and 4 bases from J, with 5 bases between. CDR3 length: 13 amino acids. The DNA of the CDR3 is TGCGCCAGCAGCTTGGGGAGGAATCAGCCCCAGCATTTT. It codes for CASSLGRNQPQHF.